One sample yielded the 4 T cell receptor beta chains listed below, sequenced in a study of identifying expanded T cells in peripheral blood. Repertoires were generated with immunoSEQ multiplex PCR, while TCRdb's copy carries only in-frame clones and drops some. This sample has some 120,000 clones, with about four fifths found just once. What was sequenced was blood. These TCRs come from a person between 18 and 70 years old in good health.

The rearrangement uses TRBV6-5 and TRBJ2-3, with D possibly TRBD2 on 7 matching bases. The V end lost 6 bases, the J end lost 1 base, and 11 bases lay between the germline ends. CDR3 length equals 14 residues. Germline V gene sequence: CDR1 MNHEY, CDR2 SVGAGI. CDR3 sequence (DNA): TGTGCCAGCAGCCTAGGGGGGGGCACAGATACGCAGTATTTT. Encoded protein: CASSLGGGTDTQYF.

At least ten counts were recorded for this clone. The chain has TRBV7-2 and TRBJ2-5, with D uncertain. V gave up 4 bases and J gave up 3 bases, with 9 bases separating them. There are 13 residues in the CDR3. CDR1 and CDR2 (germline): SGHTA, FQGNSA. CDR3 bases: TGTGCCAGCAGCTACCGGGCCGAAGAGACCCAGTACTTC. This translates into CASSYRAEETQYF.

The genes are TRBV11-3 and TRBJ2-2; D may match TRBD1 or TRBD2 (5 bases each). Between the trimmed V and J ends, which lost 2 bases and 1 base, there was a span of 14 bases. Looked up from germline, CDR1 is SGHNT and CDR2 is YENEEA. The CDR3 extends over 17 amino acids. CDR3 DNA: TGTGCCAGCAGCTTAAATTTGGCAGGGAGGAACACCGGGGAGCTGTTTTTT. It codes for CASSLNLAGRNTGELFF.

The sample holds a few counts of this clone. The chain combines TRBV30 with TRBJ1-1, with 8 bases aligning to TRBD1. The CDR3 contains 13 residues. Germline CDR1 reads GTSNPN; CDR2 reads SVGIG (reference sequence). V was pared by 6 bases and J by 10 bases, with 13 bases of the junction left unmatched. The CDR3 region is CACQTQGAWVAFF. Here the CDR3 DNA reads TGTGCCTGCCAGACGCAGGGGGCTTGGGTAGCTTTCTTT. The whole variable domain, filled in from reference TRBV30 and TRBJ1-1, reads SQTIHQWPATLVQPVGSPLSLECTVEGTSNPNLYWYRQAAGRGLQLLFYSVGIGQISSEVPQNLSASRPQDRQFILSSKKLLLSDSGFYLCACQTQGAWVAFFGQGTRLTVV.